This TCR beta chain was obtained from a study of cytomegalovirus exposure and HLA in healthy donors (dated by TCRdb to 2016 to 2017). In the study overall: In an earlier analysis of 587 of the donors, roughly 300 Gb of sequence data and just under 120 million unique TCR beta sequences from roughly 200 million T cells were reported. About 300 gigabases of sequencing data and 70 million to 85 million unique TCR sequences were included in an early release covering under 650 HLA-typed donors. The genetic ancestry cluster associated with self-reported Caucasian donors included 65% to 90% of the roughly 400 genotyped donors. The study was designed to test whether signatures of past pathogen exposure could be identified by cataloging public T cell receptors. The study used immunosequencing to profile the T cell repertoires of more than 650 subjects and linked those repertoires to cytomegalovirus serostatus. Besides the first cohort of roughly 640 subjects, a separate validation cohort made up of over a hundred different subjects was used. To predict cytomegalovirus infection status, the study combined high-throughput TCR immunosequencing, statistical association of individual TCRs with disease status, and machine learning. A later analysis re-examined previously published TCR beta repertoires from 600 to 700 donors and added high-resolution HLA genotyping to investigate patterns of TCR occurrence. Rather than drawing on any new phenotypic data, the later analysis identified candidate immune exposures from TCR beta sequences and the way those sequences occurred across donors. An earlier analysis of about 620 of the donors applied high-throughput TCR beta sequencing to assess whether each TCR beta V gene segment acted as functional or pseudogenic. Donor age, sex, ethnicity and CMV serostatus were compiled alongside the repertoire data. Genome-wide SNP genotypes for about three fifths of the 666 donors were used in a later genetic analysis, which treated that subset as a discovery cohort. Every repertoire in the discovery cohort had been generated on one and the same sequencing platform. HLA typing included class I and class II loci at four-digit resolution. The number of typed donors differed by locus: about 620-630 for A, B, C, DRB1 and DQB1; 500 to 550 for DQA1; about 600 for DPA1; and 400 to 480 for DPB1. Because of strong linkage in the cohort, 5 or 6 DR-DQ haplotypes were treated as single units for association and clustering. Among under 450 genotyped donors of the cohort, an average of around 240,000 unique TCR beta nucleotide sequences were sequenced per donor, approximately 20% of them non-productive.

The cohort comprised some 700 healthy bone marrow donors. All cohort members were sampled while nominally healthy, although unrecorded immune exposures were likely present. The donor tested CMV seropositive, placing the donor among the roughly 300 seropositive members of the cohort. Every donor gave a peripheral blood sample, and the peripheral blood mononuclear cells from that sample were used for TCR beta sequencing. The Qiagen DNeasy Blood Extraction Kit was used to extract genomic DNA from the blood cell samples. Study-wide findings and limitations: Because the 87-base-pair reads could not distinguish some IMGT-functional V segments, including TRBV6-2 and TRBV6-3, those segments were excluded. At a false discovery rate of 0.05, a later analysis linked fewer than 20,000 TCR beta sequences to specific HLA alleles. Most TCR sequences were observed very rarely across donors, whereas some public TCRs were present in many individuals. A further reported finding was that TCR beta sequences accurately predicted the HLA-A and HLA-B alleles for most subjects in the first cohort. Because counts were too low, some 17 rarely observed V segments, including chromosome 9 orphons, were excluded from the earlier analysis of 587 of the donors. The only immune exposure information available for the cohort was CMV serostatus. V-gene and J-gene trimming of TCR beta chains was associated with a missense DCLRE1C variant in a later genetic analysis, and the association was replicated in an independent cohort. In both the original and validation cohorts, the classifier was reported to diagnose cytomegalovirus status with high specificity and sensitivity. It was suggested by the authors that the approach could potentially be generalized to other disease states and immunological phenotypes. Roughly uniform sequencing depth across donors was assumed in presence/absence analyses, although this assumption may not hold. In an earlier analysis of about 540 of the donors, most TCR beta V segments were observed in productive rearrangements about 87% or about 30% of the time, broadly matching IMGT annotations. The sequencing pipeline was judged likely to have produced a cluster of highly shared sequence variants as a technical artifact. Several of the top co-occurrence clusters appeared to be linked to parvovirus B19, influenza, CMV and Epstein-Barr virus, according to a later analysis. In a later analysis, the rate of TCR association differed among HLA loci, with DRB1 alleles having the most associated TCRs and HLA-C alleles having the fewest. Strong co-occurrence of HLA alleles, especially DR and DQ, made assigning TCR associations to individual alleles difficult. Linkage disequilibrium might explain the correlated functional status among segregating V segments, but an unknown experimental factor could not be excluded. The study gave a list of under 200 TCR beta chains associated with cytomegalovirus. HLA typing was unavailable for some donors at each locus, so association tests used only the typed subset. A few of the identified cytomegalovirus-associated TCR beta chains were confirmed in vitro to be specific for cytomegalovirus antigens. Only TCR beta chains were sequenced in this cohort, and the absence of alpha or paired-chain data limited detectable features. Most CMV-associated TCR beta chains appeared to be HLA-restricted in a later analysis, and the HLA associations seemed to be driven largely by CMV exposure. A later genetic analysis reported fewer N-insertions in productive TCRs among donors in an Asian-associated ancestry cluster than the approximately 700-donor mean. In a later analysis, HLA-associated TCR beta chains showed more clonal expansion and lower generation probabilities than non-associated chains that were equally common.

The library was prepared using the immunoSEQ multiplex PCR assay. The multiplex PCR relied on a mix of 60 forward primers for TCR Vbeta segments and 13 reverse primers for TCR Jbeta segments. The CDR3 region of rearranged TCR beta genes was amplified from genomic DNA by a multiplex PCR assay. On the Illumina HiSeq System, the amplified TCR beta libraries were sequenced as 87-base-pair reads. The study's processing was this. A later analysis counted some 74 million unique TCR beta chains across the roughly 700 repertoires, and 10 million to 11 million of these chains were shared by at least two donors. A nearest-neighbor algorithm error-corrected the raw reads and collapsed the reads into unique sequences, merging closely related sequences to remove PCR and sequencing errors. V, D and J gene segments were assigned by aligning CDR3 sequences to IMGT reference sequences. Each retained sequence needed at least a six-nucleotide match to both a V gene segment and a J gene segment. A rearrangement was called productive if the CDR3 had no stop codons and remained in frame with V and J, and every other rearrangement was called non-productive. CDR3 was defined by IMGT convention, running from the second conserved V-encoded cysteine to the conserved J-encoded phenylalanine. The earlier analysis of around 640 of the donors excluded sequences that lacked an unambiguous match to a single V gene segment. In an earlier analysis of about 590 of the donors, a V segment was called functional when productive rearrangements were above 56.7%, and segregating when the standard deviation between donors exceeded 5%. To diagnose cytomegalovirus status from the catalog of TCR beta chain sequences, a statistical classification framework was built. In a later analysis, V and J genes were assigned by comparing TCR nucleotide sequences against IMGT/GENE-DB human TR gene sequences. A later analysis assigned CDR3 sequences and most-parsimonious VDJ recombination scenarios with the TCRdist pipeline. In a later analysis, each TCR beta chain was defined by its CDR3 amino acid sequence together with its V-gene family, and reads lacking a unique V-gene family were excluded. In a later analysis, 450 to 600 highly shared, low-generation-probability nucleotide sequences were removed to address suspected cross-contamination and a sequencing artifact. A later analysis calculated a clonal expansion index for each public chain from normalized within-repertoire ranks of inferred template counts. A later analysis computed generation probabilities with a VDJ recombination model fitted to out-of-frame rearrangements, and checked the results against IGoR. Hypergeometric tests were used in a later analysis to score TCR-TCR, TCR-HLA and TCR-CMV co-occurrence, with a repertoire-size bias correction applied to the TCR pairs. False discovery rates were estimated in a later analysis by permuting HLA or CMV assignments 20 times. A later analysis grouped co-occurring TCRs with DBSCAN, adding TCRdist sequence similarity when clustering within HLA-allele-positive subsets. Repertoires with fewer than 30,000 or more than 120,000 public chains were left out of co-occurrence clustering, as were several repertoires with anomalous nucleotide sharing. TCRdb mirrors the immuneACCESS table, restricted to in-frame sequences. Some clones are absent from its copies; in checked studies, under half trace to an unresolved V gene, and the reason for the others is unknown. The V and J calls and clone size come from that table; D and trimming were worked out from the DNA. The sample table lists tens of thousands of clones, approximately 90% of them with a count of one. The biggest ten clones account for roughly 11% of the sample.

CDR1 MNHEY and CDR2 SVGAGI are derived from the germline V gene. Spanning cysteine to phenylalanine, the CDR3 consists of 15 amino acids. The CDR3 DNA has 45 bases and is translated from base 1. Trimmed from V: 2 bases; trimmed from J: 2 bases; junction bases lacking a gene match: 3. This clone was picked up one time. Its antigen is still unknown. Per-nucleotide qualities are absent, and no much larger clonotype sits a single base away. Material for sequencing was PBMCs. This receptor was taken from a woman between 40 and 55 years old in good health and CMV-seropositive. The chain uses TRBV6-5 and TRBJ2-7; the junction holds 10 bases that match TRBD1. The CDR3 amino acid sequence is: CASSYATGGTYEQYF. The nucleotide sequence is TGTGCCAGCAGTTACGCGACAGGGGGCACCTACGAGCAGTACTTC.